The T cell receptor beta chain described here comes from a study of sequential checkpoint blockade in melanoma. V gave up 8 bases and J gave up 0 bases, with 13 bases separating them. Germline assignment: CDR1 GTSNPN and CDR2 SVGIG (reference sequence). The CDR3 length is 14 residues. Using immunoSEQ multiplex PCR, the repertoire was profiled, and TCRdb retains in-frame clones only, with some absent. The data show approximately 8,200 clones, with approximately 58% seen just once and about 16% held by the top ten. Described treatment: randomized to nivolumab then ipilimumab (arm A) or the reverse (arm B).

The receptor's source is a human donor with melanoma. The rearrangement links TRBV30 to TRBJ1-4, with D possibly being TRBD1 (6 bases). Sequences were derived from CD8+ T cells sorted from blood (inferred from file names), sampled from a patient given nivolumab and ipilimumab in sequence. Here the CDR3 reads CATGTPTTNEKLFF. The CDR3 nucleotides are TGTGCCACCGGGACACCAACAACTAATGAAAAACTGTTTTTT.